This T cell receptor (beta chain) is drawn from a study of CD4 T cells in relation to SARS-CoV-2 and coronaviruses. About the research overall: Crossreactive spike epitopes shared across donors were mapped to their HLA restriction.

The unexposed donors gave CD4+ T cells in 2011-2018, prior to COVID-19. Overall study findings and caveats: Around 60% of donors had memory CD4+ clonotypes crossrecognizing SARS-CoV-2 and common cold coronavirus spike. Samples before the pandemic and after infection were not matched within any donor.

This clone was counted between two and nine times. Its antigen is currently unknown. The V gene lost 2 bases and the J gene lost 2 bases, with 8 bases spanning the gap. The CDR3 covers 14 residues. Germline V gives CDR1 MNHEY, CDR2 SVGEGT. The method was immunoSEQ multiplex PCR; TCRdb's version includes in-frame clones alone and lacks a portion of them. The table records about 59,000 clones, 86% of them present only once. The clonotype was recovered from a human donor in good health. The chain carries TRBV6-2 or TRBV6-3 and TRBJ2-3; D gene uncertain. What was sequenced was memory CD4+ T cells from PBMCs. The CDR3 here is CASSYVSDTDTQYF. The CDR3 DNA follows: TGTGCCAGCAGTTACGTAAGCGACACAGATACGCAGTATTTT.